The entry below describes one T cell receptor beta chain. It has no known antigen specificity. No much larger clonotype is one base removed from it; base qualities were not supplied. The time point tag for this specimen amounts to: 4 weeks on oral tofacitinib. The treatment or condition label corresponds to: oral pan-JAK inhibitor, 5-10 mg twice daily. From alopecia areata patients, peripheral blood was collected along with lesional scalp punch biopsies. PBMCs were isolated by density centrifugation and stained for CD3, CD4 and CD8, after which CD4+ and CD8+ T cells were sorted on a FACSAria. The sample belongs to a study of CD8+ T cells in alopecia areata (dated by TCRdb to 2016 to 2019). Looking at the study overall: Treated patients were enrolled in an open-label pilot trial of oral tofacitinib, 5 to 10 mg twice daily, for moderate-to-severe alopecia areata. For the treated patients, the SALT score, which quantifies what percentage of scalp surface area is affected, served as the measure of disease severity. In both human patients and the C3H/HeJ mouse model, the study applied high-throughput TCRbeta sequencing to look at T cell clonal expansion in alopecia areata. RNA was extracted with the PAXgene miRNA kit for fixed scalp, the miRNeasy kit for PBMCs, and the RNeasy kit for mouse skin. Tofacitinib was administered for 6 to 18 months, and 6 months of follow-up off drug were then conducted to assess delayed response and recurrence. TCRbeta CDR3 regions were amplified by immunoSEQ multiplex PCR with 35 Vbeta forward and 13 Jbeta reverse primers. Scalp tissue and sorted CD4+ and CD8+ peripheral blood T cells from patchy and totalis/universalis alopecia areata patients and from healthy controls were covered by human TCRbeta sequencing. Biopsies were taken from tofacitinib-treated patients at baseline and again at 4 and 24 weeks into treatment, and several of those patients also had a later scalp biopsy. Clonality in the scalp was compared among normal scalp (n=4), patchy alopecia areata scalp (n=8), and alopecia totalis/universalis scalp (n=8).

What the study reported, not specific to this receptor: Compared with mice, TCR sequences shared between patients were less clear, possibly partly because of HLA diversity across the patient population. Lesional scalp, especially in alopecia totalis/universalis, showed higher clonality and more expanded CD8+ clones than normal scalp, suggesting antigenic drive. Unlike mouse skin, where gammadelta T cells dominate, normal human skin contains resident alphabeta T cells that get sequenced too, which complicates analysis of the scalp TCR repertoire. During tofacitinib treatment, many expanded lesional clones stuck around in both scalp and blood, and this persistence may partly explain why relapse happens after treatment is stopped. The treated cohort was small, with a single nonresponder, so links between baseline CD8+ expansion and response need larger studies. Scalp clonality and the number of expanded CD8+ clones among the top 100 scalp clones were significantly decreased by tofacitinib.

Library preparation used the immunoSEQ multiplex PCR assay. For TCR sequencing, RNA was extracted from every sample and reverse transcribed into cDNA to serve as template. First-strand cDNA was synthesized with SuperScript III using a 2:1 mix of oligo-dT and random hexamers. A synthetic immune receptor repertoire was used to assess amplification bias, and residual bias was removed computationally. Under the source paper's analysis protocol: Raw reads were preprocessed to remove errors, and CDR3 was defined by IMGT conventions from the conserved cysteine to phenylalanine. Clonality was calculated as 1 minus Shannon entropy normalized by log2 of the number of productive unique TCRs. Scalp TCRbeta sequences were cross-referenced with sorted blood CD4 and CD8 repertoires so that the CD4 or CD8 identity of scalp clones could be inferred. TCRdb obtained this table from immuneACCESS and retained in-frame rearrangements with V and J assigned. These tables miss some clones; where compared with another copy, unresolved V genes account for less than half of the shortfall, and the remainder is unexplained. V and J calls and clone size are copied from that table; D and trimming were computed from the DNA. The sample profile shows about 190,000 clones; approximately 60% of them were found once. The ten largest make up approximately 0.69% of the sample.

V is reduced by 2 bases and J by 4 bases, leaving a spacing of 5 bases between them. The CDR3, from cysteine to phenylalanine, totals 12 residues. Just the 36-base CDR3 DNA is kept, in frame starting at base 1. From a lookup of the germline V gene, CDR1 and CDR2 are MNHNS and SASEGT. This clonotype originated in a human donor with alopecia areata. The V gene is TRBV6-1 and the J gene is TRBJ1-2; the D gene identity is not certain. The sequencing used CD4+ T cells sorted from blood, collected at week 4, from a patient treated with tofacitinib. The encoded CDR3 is CASSEQTYGYTF. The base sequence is TGTGCCAGCAGTGAACAGACCTATGGCTACACCTTC.